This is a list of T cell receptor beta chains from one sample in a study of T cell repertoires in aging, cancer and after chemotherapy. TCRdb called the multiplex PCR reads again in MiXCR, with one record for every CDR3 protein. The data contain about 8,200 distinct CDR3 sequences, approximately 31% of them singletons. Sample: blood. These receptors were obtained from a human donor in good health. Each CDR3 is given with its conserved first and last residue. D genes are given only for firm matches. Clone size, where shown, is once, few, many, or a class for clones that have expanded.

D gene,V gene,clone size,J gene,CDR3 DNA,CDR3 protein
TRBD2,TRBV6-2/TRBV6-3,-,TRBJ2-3,TGTGCCAGCAGTACCGGGACTAGCTCAGATACGCAGTATTTT,CASSTGTSSDTQYF
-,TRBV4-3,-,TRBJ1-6,TGCGCCAGCAGCCAAGTCGGGACCGATAATTCGCCCCTCCACTTT,CASSQVGTDNSPLHF
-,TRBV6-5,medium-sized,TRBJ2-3,TGTGCCAGCAGTGGGGAGGCAGATACGCAGTATTTT,CASSGEADTQYF
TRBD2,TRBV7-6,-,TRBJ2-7,TGTGCCAGCAGCTACCAGCGGGGACCCTCGAACGAGCAGTACTTC,CASSYQRGPSNEQYF
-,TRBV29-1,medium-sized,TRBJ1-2,TGCAGCGTTGATAGGGAGGGCTATGGCTACACCTTC,CSVDREGYGYTF
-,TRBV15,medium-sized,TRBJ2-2,TGTGCCACCAGCAGAGATCGTGGGGGAAGGGGGGAGCTGTTTTTT,CATSRDRGGRGELFF
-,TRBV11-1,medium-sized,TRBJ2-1,TGTGCCAGCAGCTTCGTCCAGGGCAATGAGCAGTTCTTC,CASSFVQGNEQFF
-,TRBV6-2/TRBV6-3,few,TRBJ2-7,TGTGCCAGCAGTTACGCCAACCCCTGGGAGCAGTACTTC,CASSYANPWEQYF
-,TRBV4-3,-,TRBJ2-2,TGCGCCAGCAGCCAAGACTCCTACACCGGGGAGCTGTTTTTT,CASSQDSYTGELFF
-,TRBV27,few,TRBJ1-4,TGTGCCAGCAGGGATTGGGGGGCAACTAATGAAAAACTGTTTTTT,CASRDWGATNEKLFF
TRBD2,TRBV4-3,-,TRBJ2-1,TGCGCCAGCAGCCAAGAGCGGACTAGCGGGGTAGGTGAGCAGTTCTTC,CASSQERTSGVGEQFF
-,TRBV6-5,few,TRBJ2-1,TGTGCCAGCAGTTACCAGGTCAGCCCCCTCAATGAGCAGTTCTTC,CASSYQVSPLNEQFF
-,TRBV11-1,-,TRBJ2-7,TGTGCCAGCAGTCAAGGCCCCTACGAGCAGTACTTC,CASSQGPYEQYF
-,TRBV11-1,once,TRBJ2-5,TGTGCCAGCAGCTTAGAATTCAGCCAAGAGACCCAGTACTTC,CASSLEFSQETQYF
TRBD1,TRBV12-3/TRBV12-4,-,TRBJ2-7,TGTGCCAGCACCCCGGGACAGGGTATTCTATACGAGCAGTACTTC,CASTPGQGILYEQYF
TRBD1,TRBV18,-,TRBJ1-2,TGTGCCAGCTCACCAGGACAGGGTGGCTATGGCTACACCTTC,CASSPGQGGYGYTF
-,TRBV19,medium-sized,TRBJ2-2,TGTGCCAGTAGTATTCTGTTACCCGGGGAGCTGTTTTTT,CASSILLPGELFF
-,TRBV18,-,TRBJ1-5,TGTGCCAGCTCACCACTCAGAGGGGATCAGCATTTT,CASSPLRGDQHF
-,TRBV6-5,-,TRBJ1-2,TGTGCCATCAGTGACATGGGAACAAACTGTGGCTACACCTTC,CAISDMGTNCGYTF
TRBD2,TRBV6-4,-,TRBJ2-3,TGTGCCAGCAGTGAAGGGAGGGTAGCAGATACGCAGTATTTT,CASSEGRVADTQYF
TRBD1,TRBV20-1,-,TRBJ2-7,TGCAGTCCTAGCCTTCCCGGGACAGGGACCTACGAGCAGTACTTC,CSPSLPGTGTYEQYF
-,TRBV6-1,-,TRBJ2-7,TGTGCCAGCAGGGGACCTTACAGGCTCAAAACCTACGAGCAGTACTTC,CASRGPYRLKTYEQYF
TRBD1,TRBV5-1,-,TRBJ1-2,TGCGCCAGCAGCTTGACTGGACAGGGCTATGGCTACACCTTC,CASSLTGQGYGYTF
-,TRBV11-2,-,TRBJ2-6,TGTGCCAGCAGCTTAGGTCATCACGGGGCCAACGTCCTGACTTTC,CASSLGHHGANVLTF
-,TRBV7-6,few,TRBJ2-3,TGTGCCAGCAGCTTAGCGCGCCACACAGATACGCAGTATTTT,CASSLARHTDTQYF
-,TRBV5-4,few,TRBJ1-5,TGTGCCAGCAGCTCCGGGGGGTTGGATCAGCCCCAGCATTTT,CASSSGGLDQPQHF
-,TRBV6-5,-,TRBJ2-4,TGTGCCAGCAGTTTCACTCCGGGACACAAAAACATTCAGTACTTC,CASSFTPGHKNIQYF
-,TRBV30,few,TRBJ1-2,TGTGCCTGGAGTCCCAGAAGCTACTATGGCTACACCTTC,CAWSPRSYYGYTF
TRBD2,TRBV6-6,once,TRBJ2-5,TGTGCCAGCAGTTACCCCCGAAAGGCTAGCGGGGTGCAAGAGACCCAGTACTTC,CASSYPRKASGVQETQYF
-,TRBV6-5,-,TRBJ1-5,TGTGCCAGCTCACTCCAGGGGAATCAGCCCCAGCATTTT,CASSLQGNQPQHF
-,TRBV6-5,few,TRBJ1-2,TGTGCCAGCAGCCTCGACCGAACCTATGGCTACACCTTC,CASSLDRTYGYTF
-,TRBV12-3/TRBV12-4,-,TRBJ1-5,TGTGCCAGCAGTTTTCCTAGCAATCAGTCCCAGCATTTT,CASSFPSNQSQHF
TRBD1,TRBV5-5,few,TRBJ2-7,TGTGCCAGCAGCTCGGACAGGGGGTACGAGCAGTACTTC,CASSSDRGYEQYF
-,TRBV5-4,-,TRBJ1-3,TGTGCCAGCAGCTTGGAAGGGGTTAACAGAAACACCATATATTTT,CASSLEGVNRNTIYF
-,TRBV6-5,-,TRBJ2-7,TGTGCCAGTAGACCGGGACGGCCTCCCTACGAGCAGTACTTC,CASRPGRPPYEQYF
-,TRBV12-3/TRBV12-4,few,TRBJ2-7,TGTGCCAGCAGTTTTGGCACCCCAAGGTACGAGCAGTACTTC,CASSFGTPRYEQYF
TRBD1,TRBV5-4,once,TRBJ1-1,TGTGCCAGCAGCTTGTGGACAGGGGGCTCTGAAGCTTTCTTT,CASSLWTGGSEAFF
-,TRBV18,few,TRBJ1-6,TGTGCCAGCTCACCCAGGTGGGATTCACCCCTCCACTTT,CASSPRWDSPLHF
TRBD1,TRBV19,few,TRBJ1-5,TGTGCCAGTAGGACCCCCGGGACAGGGGACAATCAGCCCCAGCATTTT,CASRTPGTGDNQPQHF
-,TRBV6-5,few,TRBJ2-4,TGTGCCAGCAGAAGAGGTGGAGTAGCCAAAAACATTCAGTACTTC,CASRRGGVAKNIQYF
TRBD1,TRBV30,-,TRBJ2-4,TGTGCCTGGAGTGTACTGGACAGGGTACACGACATTCAGTACTTC,CAWSVLDRVHDIQYF
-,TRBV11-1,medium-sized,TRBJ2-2,TGTGCCAGCGGTCCTGGGACTGTGAACACCGGGGAGCTGTTTTTT,CASGPGTVNTGELFF
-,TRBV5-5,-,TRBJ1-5,TGTGCCAGCAGCTTGGGAGACAGTAGGGATCAGCCCCAGCATTTT,CASSLGDSRDQPQHF
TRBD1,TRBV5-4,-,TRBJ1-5,TGTGCCAGCAGCTGGGACAGGGTGGTGCAGCCCCAGCATTTT,CASSWDRVVQPQHF
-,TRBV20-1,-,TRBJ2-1,TGCAGTGCTATCACAGGGAGGTACTCCTACAATGAGCAGTTCTTC,CSAITGRYSYNEQFF
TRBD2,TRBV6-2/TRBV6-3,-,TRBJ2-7,TGTGCCAGCAGTTATAGCGGGGGGGCCGTCGACGAGCAGTACTTC,CASSYSGGAVDEQYF
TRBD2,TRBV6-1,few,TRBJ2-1,TGTGCCAGCATCGGACTAGCGGGAAACTACAATGAGCAGTTCTTC,CASIGLAGNYNEQFF
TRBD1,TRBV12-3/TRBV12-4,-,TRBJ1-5,TGTGCCAGCAGTTTTGGGGACAGGGTTCAGCCCCAGCATTTT,CASSFGDRVQPQHF
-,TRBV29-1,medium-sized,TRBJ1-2,TGCAGCGCCACCCGGGGTGGGGGAGTGGGCTACACCTTC,CSATRGGGVGYTF